Listed below are T cell receptor beta chains from one sample, sequenced in a study of T cells in Graves' hyperthyroidism and ophthalmopathy. A single record per CDR3 protein comes from TCRdb applying MiXCR to the multiplex PCR reads. Of about 590,000 distinct CDR3 sequences listed, more than 15% were seen once; the top ten hold around 7.5%. The sequenced material came from blood. The receptor set was obtained from a woman younger than 45 with Graves' hyperthyroidism. CDR3s include the opening cysteine and the closing phenylalanine or tryptophan. Each record gives: CDR3 length, D gene, J gene, V gene, clone size, CDR3 DNA, CDR3 protein. D genes are given only for firm matches. Size tells how often a clone was seen (once, few, many) or the class of an expanded clone, and some rows leave it out.

CDR3 length: 13; D gene: TRBD2; J gene: TRBJ2-1; V gene: TRBV7-2; clone size: few; CDR3 DNA: TGTGCCAGCAGCTTAGGCGGGAGCGTTGAGCAGTTCTTC; CDR3 protein: CASSLGGSVEQFF
CDR3 length: 13; D gene: .; J gene: TRBJ1-1; V gene: TRBV12-3/TRBV12-4; clone size: many; CDR3 DNA: TGTGCCAGTACCCGGGGGAGGAACACTGAAGCTTTCTTT; CDR3 protein: CASTRGRNTEAFF
CDR3 length: 15; D gene: TRBD1; J gene: TRBJ1-2; V gene: TRBV28; clone size: many; CDR3 DNA: TGTGCCAGCAGTTGGGGGACAGGGGCCACCTATGGCTACACCTTC; CDR3 protein: CASSWGTGATYGYTF
CDR3 length: 13; D gene: .; J gene: TRBJ2-3; V gene: TRBV10-1; clone size: many; CDR3 DNA: TGCGCCAGCAGTGAGAGCGGCACAGATACGCAGTATTTT; CDR3 protein: CASSESGTDTQYF
CDR3 length: 14; D gene: .; J gene: TRBJ2-7; V gene: TRBV12-5; clone size: .; CDR3 DNA: TGTGCTAGTGGTACCTTGGAGGGTTCCTACGAGCAGTACTTC; CDR3 protein: CASGTLEGSYEQYF
CDR3 length: 14; D gene: .; J gene: TRBJ1-1; V gene: TRBV2; clone size: .; CDR3 DNA: TGTACCAGCAACGGGGACTTGTCGAACACTGAAGCTTTCTTT; CDR3 protein: CTSNGDLSNTEAFF
CDR3 length: 15; D gene: .; J gene: TRBJ1-2; V gene: TRBV12-3/TRBV12-4; clone size: .; CDR3 DNA: TGTGCCAGCAGTTTAGTTAGGACTAATGGCTATGGCTACACCTTC; CDR3 protein: CASSLVRTNGYGYTF
CDR3 length: 14; D gene: .; J gene: TRBJ2-7; V gene: TRBV5-1; clone size: many; CDR3 DNA: TGCGCCAGCAGCCCTGGACAGAACTCCTACGAGCAGTACTTC; CDR3 protein: CASSPGQNSYEQYF
CDR3 length: 13; D gene: .; J gene: TRBJ1-1; V gene: TRBV20-1; clone size: many; CDR3 DNA: TGCAGTGCACGGGACGATCGGGCCACTGAAGCTTTCTTT; CDR3 protein: CSARDDRATEAFF
CDR3 length: 13; D gene: .; J gene: TRBJ2-4; V gene: TRBV5-1; clone size: many; CDR3 DNA: TGCGCCAGCAGTCGGGAGAACCAAAACATTCAGTACTTC; CDR3 protein: CASSRENQNIQYF
CDR3 length: 15; D gene: .; J gene: TRBJ2-2; V gene: TRBV15; clone size: .; CDR3 DNA: TGTGCCACCAGCAGAGATCGGATTGTTAGCGGGGAGCTGTTTTTT; CDR3 protein: CATSRDRIVSGELFF
CDR3 length: 14; D gene: .; J gene: TRBJ1-2; V gene: TRBV28; clone size: .; CDR3 DNA: TGTGCCAGCAGTTTCACCGCAGGGGACTCTGGCTACACCTTC; CDR3 protein: CASSFTAGDSGYTF
CDR3 length: 16; D gene: .; J gene: TRBJ1-4; V gene: TRBV14; clone size: .; CDR3 DNA: TGTGCCAGCAGCCAAGATTGGCCCAGGGACGGTGAAAAACTGTTTTTT; CDR3 protein: CASSQDWPRDGEKLFF
CDR3 length: 16; D gene: TRBD1; J gene: TRBJ1-4; V gene: TRBV4-3; clone size: few; CDR3 DNA: TGCGCCAGCAGCCAAGGCCTAGGGACAGAGGATGAAAAACTGTTTTTT; CDR3 protein: CASSQGLGTEDEKLFF
CDR3 length: 15; D gene: TRBD2; J gene: TRBJ2-7; V gene: TRBV6-2/TRBV6-3; clone size: .; CDR3 DNA: TGTGCCAGCAGTGACCGGGGGGGCAGATACTACGAGCAGTACTTC; CDR3 protein: CASSDRGGRYYEQYF
CDR3 length: 14; D gene: TRBD1; J gene: TRBJ2-7; V gene: TRBV6-1; clone size: .; CDR3 DNA: TGTGCCAGCAGTGAGGCGACAGGGTACTACGAGCAGTACTTC; CDR3 protein: CASSEATGYYEQYF
CDR3 length: 14; D gene: .; J gene: TRBJ1-1; V gene: TRBV15; clone size: .; CDR3 DNA: TGTGCCACCAGCAGAGGGCTAGGGAACACTGAAGCTTTCTTT; CDR3 protein: CATSRGLGNTEAFF
CDR3 length: 17; D gene: TRBD1; J gene: TRBJ1-1; V gene: TRBV4-1; clone size: .; CDR3 DNA: TGCGCCAGCAGCCAAGGGACAATTGGGACAGGGAACACTGAAGCTTTCTTT; CDR3 protein: CASSQGTIGTGNTEAFF
CDR3 length: 14; D gene: .; J gene: TRBJ1-1; V gene: TRBV5-1; clone size: few; CDR3 DNA: TGCGCCAGCAGCTTGAATAAGCATAACACTGAAGCTTTCTTT; CDR3 protein: CASSLNKHNTEAFF
CDR3 length: 14; D gene: TRBD1; J gene: TRBJ1-3; V gene: TRBV18; clone size: .; CDR3 DNA: TGTGCCAGCTCACCAACACAGGGGGAAAACACCATATATTTT; CDR3 protein: CASSPTQGENTIYF
CDR3 length: 17; D gene: TRBD1; J gene: TRBJ2-3; V gene: TRBV19; clone size: once; CDR3 DNA: TGTGCCAGTAGTATATATGGACAGGGCCGGAGTACAGATACGCAGTATTTT; CDR3 protein: CASSIYGQGRSTDTQYF
CDR3 length: 14; D gene: TRBD2; J gene: TRBJ2-5; V gene: TRBV11-2; clone size: many; CDR3 DNA: TGTGCCAGCGGGCCTAGCGGGATTTCAGAGACCCAGTACTTC; CDR3 protein: CASGPSGISETQYF
CDR3 length: 13; D gene: TRBD1; J gene: TRBJ2-7; V gene: TRBV2; clone size: .; CDR3 DNA: TGTGCCAGCACGGACAGGGACGGGGGCGAGCAGTACTTC; CDR3 protein: CASTDRDGGEQYF
CDR3 length: 17; D gene: .; J gene: TRBJ2-3; V gene: TRBV5-1; clone size: many; CDR3 DNA: TGCGCCAGCAGCTTGAAGGGGGCGGGAGAGGGCACAGATACGCAGTATTTT; CDR3 protein: CASSLKGAGEGTDTQYF
CDR3 length: 15; D gene: .; J gene: TRBJ2-1; V gene: TRBV11-2; clone size: many; CDR3 DNA: TGTGCCAGCAGCTTAGATCCCAGGGCTATGGATGAGCAGTTCTTC; CDR3 protein: CASSLDPRAMDEQFF
CDR3 length: 15; D gene: .; J gene: TRBJ1-2; V gene: TRBV3-1; clone size: .; CDR3 DNA: TGTGCCAGCAGCCAAGACTGGGGGAATCCATATGGCTACACCTTC; CDR3 protein: CASSQDWGNPYGYTF